Listed below are T cell receptor beta chains from one sample, sequenced in a study of blood T cell repertoires in COVID-19. Some clones are missing from TCRdb's copy, which holds only in-frame ones; the method was immunoSEQ multiplex PCR. The repertoire holds 200,000 to 300,000 clones, with roughly 80% as singletons. The sample comprised peripheral blood. Receptors originate from a woman aged 18-29 years with acute or convalescent COVID-19. Both conserved end residues are part of each CDR3. Fields, in order: D gene, J gene, clone size, V gene, CDR3 DNA, CDR3 protein. The D gene is left open where the match is weak. Clone size is stated in some rows and not others, as once, few, many or a class when expanded.

TRBD2 | TRBJ2-7 | NA | TRBV4-1 | TGCGCCAGCAGTGCGGAGCGGGAGACTTCCTACGAGCAGTACTTC | CASSAERETSYEQYF
NA | TRBJ2-1 | NA | TRBV7-9 | TGTGCCAGCAGCTCCCTCGAGGCGGAGGAGCAGTTCTTC | CASSSLEAEEQFF
NA | TRBJ1-1 | NA | TRBV19 | TGTGCCAGTAGTCAATGGGGGGTGGCGACCCGGACTGAAGCTTTCTTT | CASSQWGVATRTEAFF
NA | TRBJ2-2 | NA | TRBV7-9 | TGTGCCAGCAGCCCATTCGGGAGAGGGAACACCGGGGAGCTGTTTTTT | CASSPFGRGNTGELFF
NA | TRBJ2-1 | NA | TRBV29-1 | TGCAGCGTTGGGTGGAGGGATAAGAACAATGAGCAGTTCTTC | CSVGWRDKNNEQFF
NA | TRBJ2-3 | NA | TRBV2 | TGTGCCAGCAGGGAGGGCAGCCAAGATACGCAGTATTTT | CASREGSQDTQYF
NA | TRBJ1-4 | NA | TRBV5-1 | TGCGCCAGCAGCTCGCAGGGGAATGAAAAACTGTTTTTT | CASSSQGNEKLFF
NA | TRBJ2-7 | NA | TRBV12-3/TRBV12-4 | TGTGCCAGCAGTCCGCCCGGGTCCGAGCAGTACTTC | CASSPPGSEQYF
TRBD1 | TRBJ1-5 | NA | TRBV7-2 | TGTGCCAGCAGCTTAGTTGGGACAGGGGGTCAGCCCCAGCATTTT | CASSLVGTGGQPQHF
NA | TRBJ1-1 | NA | TRBV18 | TGTGCCAGCTCACCAAGTCCCCTCGAGGGAATTACTGAAGCTTTCTTT | CASSPSPLEGITEAFF
NA | TRBJ1-1 | NA | TRBV7-9 | TGTGCCAGCAGCATCGTACAGGGGAACACTGAAGCTTTCTTT | CASSIVQGNTEAFF
NA | TRBJ1-2 | NA | TRBV5-1 | TGCGCCAGCAGCTTGGCACAGGGTGGTAACTATGGCTACACCTTC | CASSLAQGGNYGYTF
TRBD1 | TRBJ1-2 | few | TRBV5-1 | TGCGCCAGCAGTCTTGGGACAGGCTCCTATGGCTACACCTTC | CASSLGTGSYGYTF
NA | TRBJ1-2 | NA | TRBV4-1 | TGCGCCAGCAGCCAAGATGGATTCAGGGATTATGGCTACACCTTC | CASSQDGFRDYGYTF
NA | TRBJ1-4 | NA | TRBV3-1/TRBV3-2 | TGTGCCAGCAGCCCCTCGGCGGGTGGTGAAAAACTGTTTTTT | CASSPSAGGEKLFF
NA | TRBJ2-7 | NA | TRBV2 | TGTGCCAGCAGTAGCGGGTACGAGCAGTACTTC | CASSSGYEQYF
TRBD2 | TRBJ2-7 | NA | TRBV10-3 | TGTGCCATCGCCCCGGCTAGCGGGATGGACGAGCAGTACTTC | CAIAPASGMDEQYF
NA | TRBJ2-3 | NA | TRBV4-1 | TGCGCCAGCAGCTTTAAAGATAGCGGACCTCGCACAGATACGCAGTATTTT | CASSFKDSGPRTDTQYF
NA | TRBJ1-4 | NA | TRBV6-2/TRBV6-3 | TGTGCCAGCAGTACGACAGAGACAACTAATGAAAAACTGTTTTTT | CASSTTETTNEKLFF
NA | TRBJ1-5 | once | TRBV3-1/TRBV3-2 | TGTGCCAGCAGCCCCGGCGGGACTGTTGACGGCAATCAGCCCCAGCATTTT | CASSPGGTVDGNQPQHF
NA | TRBJ2-1 | NA | TRBV9 | TGTGCCAGCAGCGTGAGTCTAGCGAACAATGAGCAGTTCTTC | CASSVSLANNEQFF
NA | TRBJ1-2 | NA | TRBV4-3 | TGCGCCAGCAGCGACACAGGGATCGGCTACACCTTC | CASSDTGIGYTF
TRBD1 | TRBJ1-2 | NA | TRBV19 | TGTGCCAGTAGTATCCCCTTCCCTAAGACAGGGGACTATGGCTACACCTTC | CASSIPFPKTGDYGYTF
NA | TRBJ2-1 | NA | TRBV5-1 | TGCGCCAGCAGCTTGGGGAGAGATGAGCAGTTCTTC | CASSLGRDEQFF
NA | TRBJ1-2 | NA | TRBV28 | TGTGCCAGCAGTTTATCAGGGGTGAACTATGGCTACACCTTC | CASSLSGVNYGYTF
TRBD1 | TRBJ2-1 | NA | TRBV9 | TGTGCCAGCAGCGTGGGGACAGCCAATGAGCAGTTCTTC | CASSVGTANEQFF
NA | TRBJ1-1 | NA | TRBV15 | TGTGCCACCAGCGGACCTAGGGGGAACACTGAAGCTTTCTTT | CATSGPRGNTEAFF
NA | TRBJ1-1 | NA | TRBV28 | TGTGCCAGCAGTCTCCTAGTGAACACTGAAGCTTTCTTT | CASSLLVNTEAFF
TRBD1 | TRBJ2-7 | NA | TRBV4-2 | TGTGCCAGCAGCCATTCCGGGACAGGTACCTACGAGCAGTACTTC | CASSHSGTGTYEQYF
NA | TRBJ1-2 | NA | TRBV6-5 | TGTGCCAGCAGCCCCTCTGGAGACTATGGCTACACCTTC | CASSPSGDYGYTF
TRBD1 | TRBJ2-7 | NA | TRBV24-1 | TGTGCCACCAGTGAGTCCGGGACAGGGGTTTACGAGCAGTACTTC | CATSESGTGVYEQYF
NA | TRBJ1-2 | NA | TRBV6-5 | TGTGCCAGCAGTACCCCTCGGACAGCCAACTATGGCTACACCTTC | CASSTPRTANYGYTF